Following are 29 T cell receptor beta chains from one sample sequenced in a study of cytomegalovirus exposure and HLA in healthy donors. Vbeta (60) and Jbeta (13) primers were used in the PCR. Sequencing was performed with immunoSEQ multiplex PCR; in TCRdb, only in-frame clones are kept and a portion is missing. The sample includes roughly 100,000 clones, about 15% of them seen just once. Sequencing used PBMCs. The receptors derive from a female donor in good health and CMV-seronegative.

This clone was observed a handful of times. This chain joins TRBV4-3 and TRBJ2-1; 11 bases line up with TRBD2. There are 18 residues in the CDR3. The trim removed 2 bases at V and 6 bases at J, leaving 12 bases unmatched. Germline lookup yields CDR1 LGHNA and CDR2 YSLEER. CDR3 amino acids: CASSQLLLTSGMGNEQFF. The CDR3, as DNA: TGCGCCAGCAGCCAACTACTCCTGACTAGCGGGATGGGCAATGAGCAGTTCTTC.

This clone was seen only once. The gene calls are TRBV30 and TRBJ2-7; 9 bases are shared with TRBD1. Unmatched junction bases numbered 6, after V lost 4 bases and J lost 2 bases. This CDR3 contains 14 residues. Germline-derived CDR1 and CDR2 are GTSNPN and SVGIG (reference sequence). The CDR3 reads CAWTKGQGPYEQYF. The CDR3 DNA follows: TGTGCCTGGACTAAGGGACAGGGACCCTACGAGCAGTACTTC.

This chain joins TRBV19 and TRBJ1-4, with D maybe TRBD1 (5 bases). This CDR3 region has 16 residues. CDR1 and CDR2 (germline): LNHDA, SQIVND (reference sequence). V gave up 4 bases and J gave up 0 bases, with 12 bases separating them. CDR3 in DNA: TGTGCCAGTAGTACGCCCGGGGGATCAACTAATGAAAAACTGTTTTTT. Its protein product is CASSTPGGSTNEKLFF. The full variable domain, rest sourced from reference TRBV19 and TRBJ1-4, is DGGITQSPKYLFRKEGQNVTLSCEQNLNHDAMYWYRQDPGQGLRLIYYSQIVNDFQKGDIAEGYSVSREKKESFPLTVTSAQKNPTAFYLCASSTPGGSTNEKLFFGSGTQLSVL.

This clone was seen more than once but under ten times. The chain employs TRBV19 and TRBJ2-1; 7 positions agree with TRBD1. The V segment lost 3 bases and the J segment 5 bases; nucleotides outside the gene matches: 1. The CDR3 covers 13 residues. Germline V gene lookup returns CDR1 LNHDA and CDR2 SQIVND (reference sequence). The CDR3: CASSIDRDNEQFF. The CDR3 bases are TGTGCCAGTAGTATTGACAGGGACAATGAGCAGTTCTTC.

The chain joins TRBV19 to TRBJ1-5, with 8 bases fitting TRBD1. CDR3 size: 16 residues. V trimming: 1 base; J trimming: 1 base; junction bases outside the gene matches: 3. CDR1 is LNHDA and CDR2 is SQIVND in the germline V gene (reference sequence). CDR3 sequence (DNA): TGTGCCAGTAGTATAGCAACAGGGGGGAGCAATCAGCCCCAGCATTTT. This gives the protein CASSIATGGSNQPQHF.

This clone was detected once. The CDR3 here is CASSQELSSGSYEQYF. CDR3 sequence (DNA): TGTGCCAGCAGCCAAGAGTTGTCTAGCGGGAGCTACGAGCAGTACTTC. This chain links TRBV4-2 with TRBJ2-7; 10 bases fit TRBD2. The V and J ends lost 0 bases and 3 bases, in that order; junction bases with no gene match: 5. The CDR3 totals 16 residues. The germline CDR1 and CDR2 sequences are LGHNA and YNFKEQ.

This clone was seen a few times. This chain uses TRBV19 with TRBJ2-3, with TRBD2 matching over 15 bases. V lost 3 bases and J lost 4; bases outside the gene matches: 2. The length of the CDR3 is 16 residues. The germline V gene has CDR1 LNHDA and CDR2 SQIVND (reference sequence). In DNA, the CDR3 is TGTGCCAGTAGTATGGGACTAGCGGGGGGAGCAGATACGCAGTATTTT. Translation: CASSMGLAGGADTQYF.

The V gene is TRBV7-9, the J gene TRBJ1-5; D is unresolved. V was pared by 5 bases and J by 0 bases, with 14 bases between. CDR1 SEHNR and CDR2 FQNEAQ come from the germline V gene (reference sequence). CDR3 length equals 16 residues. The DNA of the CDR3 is TGTGCCAGCAGCAGAATGGGAGGTAATAGCAATCAGCCCCAGCATTTT. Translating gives CASSRMGGNSNQPQHF.

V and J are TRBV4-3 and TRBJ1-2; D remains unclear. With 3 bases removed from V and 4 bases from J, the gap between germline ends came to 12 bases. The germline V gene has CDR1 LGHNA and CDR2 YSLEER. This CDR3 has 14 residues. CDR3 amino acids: CASSQTVGSYGYTF. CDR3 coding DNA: TGCGCCAGCAGCCAGACGGTAGGGAGCTATGGCTACACCTTC.

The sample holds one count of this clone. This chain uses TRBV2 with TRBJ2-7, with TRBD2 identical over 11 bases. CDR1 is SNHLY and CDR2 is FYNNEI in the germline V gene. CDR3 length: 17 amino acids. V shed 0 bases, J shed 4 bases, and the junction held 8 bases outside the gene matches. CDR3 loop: CASSEARDSGGDYEQYF. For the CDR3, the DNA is TGTGCCAGCAGTGAAGCGCGGGATAGCGGGGGGGATTACGAGCAGTACTTC.

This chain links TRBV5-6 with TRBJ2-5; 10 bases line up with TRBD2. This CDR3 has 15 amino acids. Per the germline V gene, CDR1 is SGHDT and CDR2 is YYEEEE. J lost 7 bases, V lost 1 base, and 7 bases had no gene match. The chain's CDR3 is CASSLTLAGVGTQYF. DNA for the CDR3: TGTGCCAGCAGCTTGACTCTAGCGGGAGTAGGGACCCAGTACTTC. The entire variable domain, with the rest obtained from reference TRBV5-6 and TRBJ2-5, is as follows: DAGVTQSPTHLIKTRGQQVTLRCSPKSGHDTVSWYQQALGQGPQFIFQYYEEEERQRGNFPDRFSGHQFPNYSSELNVNALLLGDSALYLCASSLTLAGVGTQYFGPGTRLLVL.

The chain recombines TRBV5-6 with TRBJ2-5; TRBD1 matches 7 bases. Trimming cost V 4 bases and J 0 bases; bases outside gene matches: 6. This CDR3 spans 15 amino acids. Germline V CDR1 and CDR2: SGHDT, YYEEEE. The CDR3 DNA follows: TGTGCCAGCAGCCCCCCTGACAGGGACCAAGAGACCCAGTACTTC. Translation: CASSPPDRDQETQYF.

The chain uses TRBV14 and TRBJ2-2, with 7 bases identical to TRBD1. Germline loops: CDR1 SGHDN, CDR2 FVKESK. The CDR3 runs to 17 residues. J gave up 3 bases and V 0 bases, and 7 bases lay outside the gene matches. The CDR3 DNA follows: TGTGCCAGCAGCCAAGATAGGGACAGCGCGTACACCGGGGAGCTGTTTTTT. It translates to CASSQDRDSAYTGELFF.

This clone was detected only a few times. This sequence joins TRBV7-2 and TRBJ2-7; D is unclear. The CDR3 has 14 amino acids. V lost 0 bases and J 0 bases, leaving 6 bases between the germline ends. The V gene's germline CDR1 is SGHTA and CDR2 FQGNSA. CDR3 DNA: TGTGCCAGCAGCTTAGCCGCGGTCTCCTACGAGCAGTACTTC. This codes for CASSLAAVSYEQYF.

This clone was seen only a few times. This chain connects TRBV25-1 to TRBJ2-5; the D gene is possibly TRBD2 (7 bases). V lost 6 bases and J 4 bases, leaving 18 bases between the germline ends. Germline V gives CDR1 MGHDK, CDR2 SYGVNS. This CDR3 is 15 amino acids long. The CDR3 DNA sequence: TGTGCCAGCAGGGATCCCCGAAGGGGGGGAGAGACCCAGTACTTC. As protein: CASRDPRRGGETQYF.

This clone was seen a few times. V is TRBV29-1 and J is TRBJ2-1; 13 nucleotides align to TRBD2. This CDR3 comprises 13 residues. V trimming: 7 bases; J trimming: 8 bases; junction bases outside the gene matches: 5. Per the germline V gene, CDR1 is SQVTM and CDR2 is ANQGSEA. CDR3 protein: CSDRLAGGHEQFF. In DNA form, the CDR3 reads TGCAGCGACCGACTAGCGGGAGGACATGAGCAGTTCTTC.

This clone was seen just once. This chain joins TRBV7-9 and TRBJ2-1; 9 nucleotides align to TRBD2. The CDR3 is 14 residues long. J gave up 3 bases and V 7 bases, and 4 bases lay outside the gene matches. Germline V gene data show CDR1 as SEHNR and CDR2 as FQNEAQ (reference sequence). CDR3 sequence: CASIRAGGYNEQFF. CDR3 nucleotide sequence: TGTGCCAGCATCCGAGCGGGGGGCTACAATGAGCAGTTCTTC.

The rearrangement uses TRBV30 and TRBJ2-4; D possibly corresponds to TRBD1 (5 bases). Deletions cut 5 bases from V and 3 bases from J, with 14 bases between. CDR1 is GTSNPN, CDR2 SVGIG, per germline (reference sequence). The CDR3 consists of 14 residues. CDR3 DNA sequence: TGTGCCTGGTCTCAGGGTTACGACAAAAACATTCAGTACTTC. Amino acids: CAWSQGYDKNIQYF.

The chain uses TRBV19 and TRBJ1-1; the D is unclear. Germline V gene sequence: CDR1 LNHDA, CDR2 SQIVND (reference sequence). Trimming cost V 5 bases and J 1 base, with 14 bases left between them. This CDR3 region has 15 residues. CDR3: CASSLLTPTNTEAFF. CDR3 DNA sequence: TGTGCCAGTAGTCTTTTGACACCTACGAACACTGAAGCTTTCTTT.

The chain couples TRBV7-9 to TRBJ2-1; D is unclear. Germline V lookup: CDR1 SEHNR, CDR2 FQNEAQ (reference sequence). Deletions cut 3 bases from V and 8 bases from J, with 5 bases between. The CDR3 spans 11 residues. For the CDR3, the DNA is TGTGCCAGCAGCTTTACTGATGAGCAGTTCTTC. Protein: CASSFTDEQFF.

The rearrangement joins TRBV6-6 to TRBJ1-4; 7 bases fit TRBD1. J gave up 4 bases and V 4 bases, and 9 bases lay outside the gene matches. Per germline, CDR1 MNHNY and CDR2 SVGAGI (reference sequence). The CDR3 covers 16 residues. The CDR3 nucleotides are TGTGCCAGCAGTTCAGGGACAGCTGCCTTTAATGAAAAACTGTTTTTT. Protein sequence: CASSSGTAAFNEKLFF.

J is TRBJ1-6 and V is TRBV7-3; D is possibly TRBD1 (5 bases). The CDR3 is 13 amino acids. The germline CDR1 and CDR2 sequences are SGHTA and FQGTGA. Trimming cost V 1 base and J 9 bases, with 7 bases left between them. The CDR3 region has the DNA TGTGCCAGCAGCTTAATGGGGGGTTCACCCCTCCACTTT. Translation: CASSLMGGSPLHF.

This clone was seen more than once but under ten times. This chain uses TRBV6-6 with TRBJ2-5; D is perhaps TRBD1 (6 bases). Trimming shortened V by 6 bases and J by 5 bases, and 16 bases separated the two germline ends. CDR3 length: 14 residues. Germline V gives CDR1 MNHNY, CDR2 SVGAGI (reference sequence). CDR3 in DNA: TGTGCCAGCAGGGGACCCCAGGGGTCGGAGACCCAGTACTTC. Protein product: CASRGPQGSETQYF.

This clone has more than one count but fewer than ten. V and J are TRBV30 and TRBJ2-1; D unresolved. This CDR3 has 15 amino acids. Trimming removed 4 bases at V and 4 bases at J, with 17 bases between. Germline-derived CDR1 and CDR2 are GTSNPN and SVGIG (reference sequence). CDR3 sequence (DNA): TGTGCCTGGATGGAATATGGGCGCTTTTACAATGAGCAGTTCTTC. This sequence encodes CAWMEYGRFYNEQFF.

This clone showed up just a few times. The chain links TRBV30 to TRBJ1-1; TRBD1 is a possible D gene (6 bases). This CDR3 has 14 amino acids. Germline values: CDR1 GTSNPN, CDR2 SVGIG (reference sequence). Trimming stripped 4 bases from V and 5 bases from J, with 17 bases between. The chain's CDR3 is CAWTRLGGVTEAFF. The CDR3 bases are TGTGCCTGGACTCGATTAGGGGGTGTTACTGAAGCTTTCTTT.

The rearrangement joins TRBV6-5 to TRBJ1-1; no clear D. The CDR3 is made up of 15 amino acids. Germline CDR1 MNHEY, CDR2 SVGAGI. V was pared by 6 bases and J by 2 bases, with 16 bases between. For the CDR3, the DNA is TGTGCCAGCAGCTTCCTAGGTGTGGTTAACACTGAAGCTTTCTTT. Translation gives CASSFLGVVNTEAFF.

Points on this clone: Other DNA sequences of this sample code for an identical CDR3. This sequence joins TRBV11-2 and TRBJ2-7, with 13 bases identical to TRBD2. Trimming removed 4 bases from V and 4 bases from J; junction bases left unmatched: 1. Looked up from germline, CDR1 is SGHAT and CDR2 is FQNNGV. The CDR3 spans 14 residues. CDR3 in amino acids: CASSSGLAGYEQYF. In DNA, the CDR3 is TGTGCCAGCAGCTCGGGACTAGCGGGGTACGAGCAGTACTTC.

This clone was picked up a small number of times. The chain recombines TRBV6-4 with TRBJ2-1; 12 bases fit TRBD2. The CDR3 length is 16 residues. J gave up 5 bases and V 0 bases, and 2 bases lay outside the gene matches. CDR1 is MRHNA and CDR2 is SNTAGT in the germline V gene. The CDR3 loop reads CASSDSGLAGHNEQFF. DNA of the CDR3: TGTGCCAGCAGTGACTCAGGACTAGCGGGGCACAATGAGCAGTTCTTC.

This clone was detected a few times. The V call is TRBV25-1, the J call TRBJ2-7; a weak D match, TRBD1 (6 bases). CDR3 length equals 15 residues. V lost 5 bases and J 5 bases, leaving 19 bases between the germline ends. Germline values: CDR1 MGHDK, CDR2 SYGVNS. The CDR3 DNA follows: TGTGCCAGCAGTTCCGTAACAGGGATTCCACACGAGCAGTACTTC. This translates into CASSSVTGIPHEQYF.